These T cell receptor beta chains were read from a single sample in a study of blood T cell repertoires in COVID-19. Using immunoSEQ multiplex PCR, the repertoire was profiled, and TCRdb retains in-frame clones only, with some absent. The table lists about 240,000 clones, about four fifths of them singletons. Input material: PBMCs or T cells enriched from blood (not recorded which). The receptors were sampled from a woman aged 40 to 50 who had been exposed to COVID-19. CDR3s include the opening cysteine and the closing phenylalanine or tryptophan. Each record gives: V gene, clone size, J gene, D gene, CDR3 DNA, CDR3 protein. The D gene is left open where the match is weak. Clone sizes are given selectively: once, few, many, or a class where the clone is expanded.

>TRBV7-9|.|TRBJ1-2|.
TGTGCCAGCAGCTTAGTGGGGGCGCAATCATACTATGGCTACACCTTC
CASSLVGAQSYYGYTF
>TRBV4-1|.|TRBJ2-5|.
TGCGCCAGCAGCCAGGAGAGTACAGGGCCCCAAGAGACCCAGTACTTC
CASSQESTGPQETQYF
>TRBV14|once|TRBJ2-1|TRBD1
TGTGCCAGCAGCGGACAGGGGGCCAGTGAGCAGTTCTTC
CASSGQGASEQFF
>TRBV9|.|TRBJ1-1|.
TGTGCCAGCAGCGCCCAGTTTTTGAACACTGAAGCTTTCTTT
CASSAQFLNTEAFF
>TRBV5-5|few|TRBJ2-5|.
TGTGCCAGCAGCTTGCGAGACAGAGAAAAAGAGACCCAGTACTTC
CASSLRDREKETQYF
>TRBV6-5|.|TRBJ1-5|TRBD1
TGTGCCAGCAGTCGCGGGGACAGGGGATTTCAGCCCCAGCATTTT
CASSRGDRGFQPQHF
>TRBV5-8|.|TRBJ1-3|.
TGTGCCAGCAGCTTGGCCGGGGGCTCTGGAAACACCATATATTTT
CASSLAGGSGNTIYF
>TRBV5-1|.|TRBJ2-1|TRBD1
TGCGCCAGCAGGCGGGCGGTAGGGGGCCCTTACAATGAGCAGTTCTTC
CASRRAVGGPYNEQFF
>TRBV5-5|.|TRBJ2-5|TRBD1
TGTGCCAGCAGCCCCGGGGACAGGAGGAACCAAGAGACCCAGTACTTC
CASSPGDRRNQETQYF
>TRBV19|.|TRBJ2-3|TRBD2
TGTGCCAGCCGGCGAATAGCGGGGAGCACAGATACGCAGTATTTT
CASRRIAGSTDTQYF
>TRBV18|.|TRBJ1-2|.
TGTGCCAGCTCACCCAGGGTCAGGGATGGCTACACCTTC
CASSPRVRDGYTF
>TRBV3-1/TRBV3-2|few|TRBJ2-3|TRBD2
TGTGCCAGCAAACTAGCGGGGGGGGATACGCAGTATTTT
CASKLAGGDTQYF
>TRBV7-2|.|TRBJ1-1|.
TGTGCCAGCAGCTTGGACGCTGGGGGGGGAACTGAAGCTTTCTTT
CASSLDAGGGTEAFF
>TRBV4-2|.|TRBJ2-4|.
TGTGCCAGCAGCCAAGAGAGCAAGCGCGGGGAACAGTACTTC
CASSQESKRGEQYF
>TRBV29-1|once|TRBJ2-4|.
TGCAGCGTTGAAAGGGGGGGGGCGTCCAAAAACATTCAGTACTTC
CSVERGGASKNIQYF
>TRBV5-4|.|TRBJ2-1|TRBD2
TGTGCCAGCAGCCTCCCGGCTAGCGGGGGGGCTCAGGGGCAGTTCTTC
CASSLPASGGAQGQFF
>TRBV10-3|once|TRBJ1-1|.
TGTGCCATCAGTGATTCTCTAACAGCGAACACTGAAGCTTTCTTT
CAISDSLTANTEAFF
>TRBV27|.|TRBJ1-6|.
TGTGCCAGCAGTTATGGACAATATAATTCACCCCTCCACTTT
CASSYGQYNSPLHF
>TRBV2|.|TRBJ2-1|TRBD2
TGTGCCAGCAGTGAACTAGCGGGGCGTGAGCAGTTCTTC
CASSELAGREQFF
>TRBV7-2|once|TRBJ2-3|TRBD1
TGTGCCAGCAGCTTAGTCTCGACAGGGGGAGTCACAGATACGCAGTATTTT
CASSLVSTGGVTDTQYF
>TRBV10-3|once|TRBJ1-6|.
TGTGCCATCAGTGGAGTCGAAAAGTCACCCCTCCACTTT
CAISGVEKSPLHF
>TRBV25-1|.|TRBJ2-7|TRBD1
TGTGCCAGCCTTGGGACAGACCTACGAGAGCAGTACTTC
CASLGTDLREQYF
>TRBV5-1|few|TRBJ1-6|TRBD1
TGCGCCAGCAGCCTGGGACAGGGGCGGAATTCACCCCTCCACTTT
CASSLGQGRNSPLHF
>TRBV24-1|.|TRBJ2-5|TRBD2
TGTGCCACCAGTGCAGCGGGGCGGGAGACCCAGTACTTC
CATSAAGRETQYF
>TRBV10-3|.|TRBJ2-3|TRBD2
TGTGCCATCAGTGAGGGGACTAGCGGGGGGATCACAGATACGCAGTATTTT
CAISEGTSGGITDTQYF
>TRBV28|.|TRBJ1-2|.
TGTGCCAGCAGTTCCAGCGGGGCGGGAGAGCACTATGGCTACACCTTC
CASSSSGAGEHYGYTF
>TRBV4-1|.|TRBJ1-1|TRBD1
TGCGCCAGCAGCCAAGGCAGGGGGCGGAACACTGAAGCTTTCTTT
CASSQGRGRNTEAFF
>TRBV19|few|TRBJ1-4|.
TGTGCCAGTAGTATAGTTCCCCGGGAGGAACTGTTTTTT
CASSIVPREELFF
>TRBV28|.|TRBJ2-5|TRBD2
TGTGCCAGCAGTTTTAGCGGGGGGGCCCGAGAGACCCAGTACTTC
CASSFSGGARETQYF
>TRBV9|.|TRBJ2-3|.
TGTGCCAGCGGTTCACCTTCGGTAGGGGTAACAGATACGCAGTATTTT
CASGSPSVGVTDTQYF
>TRBV19|.|TRBJ1-2|TRBD1
TGTGCCAGTAGTATAGATCGTTCAGGGGGCATAGGGTATGGCTACACCTTC
CASSIDRSGGIGYGYTF
>TRBV4-2|.|TRBJ2-1|TRBD2
TGTGCCAGCAGCCATAGCGGGGGGGCGTACAATGAGCAGTTCTTC
CASSHSGGAYNEQFF
>TRBV7-8|.|TRBJ1-3|.
TGTGCCAGCAGCTTACTGGGGGGGACAGGAAACACCATATATTTT
CASSLLGGTGNTIYF
>TRBV6-5|.|TRBJ2-7|TRBD1
TGTGCCAGCAGGGGACAGGGAGGTTTCGAGCAGTACTTC
CASRGQGGFEQYF
>TRBV2|.|TRBJ1-1|.
TGTGCCAGCACCAGCGGGACTAGTTACACTGAAGCTTTCTTT
CASTSGTSYTEAFF
>TRBV13|.|TRBJ2-5|.
TGTGCCAGCAGCTTGAGGGGGGGAGAGACCCAGTACTTC
CASSLRGGETQYF
>TRBV12-3/TRBV12-4|once|TRBJ1-4|.
TGTGCCAGCACCGCGGAGGAAAAACTGTTTTTT
CASTAEEKLFF
>TRBV7-6|.|TRBJ1-5|.
TGTGCCAGCCTGAGGCCCGGGAGCAATCAGCCCCAGCATTTT
CASLRPGSNQPQHF
>TRBV4-1|.|TRBJ1-2|TRBD1
TGCGCCAGCAGCCCTCCCAGGGGGGATACTAACTATGGCTACACCTTC
CASSPPRGDTNYGYTF
>TRBV7-2|.|TRBJ1-2|.
TGTGCCAGCAGCTTACAACAGGGATATTATGGCTACACCTTC
CASSLQQGYYGYTF
>TRBV9|once|TRBJ2-5|TRBD2
TGTGCCAGCAGCGTAGGACTAGCGGGTTCCCAAGAGACCCAGTACTTC
CASSVGLAGSQETQYF
>TRBV3-1/TRBV3-2|.|TRBJ1-5|TRBD1
TGTGCCAGCAGCCAAGGTTATAGGGGGCGGTTCTTTCAGCCCCAGCATTTT
CASSQGYRGRFFQPQHF
>TRBV4-1|.|TRBJ2-5|.
TGCGCCAGCAGCCAGATATTTCAGGGGAACTCCCAAGAGACCCAGTACTTC
CASSQIFQGNSQETQYF
>TRBV4-2|.|TRBJ2-3|.
TGTGCCAGCAGCCAAAAGACGCAGAGGAGCACAGATACGCAGTATTTT
CASSQKTQRSTDTQYF
>TRBV30|few|TRBJ2-7|.
TGTGCCTGGAGTTTAGATAATGGTTACGAGCAGTACTTC
CAWSLDNGYEQYF
>TRBV28|few|TRBJ1-1|.
TGTGCCAGCAGTGCGACATTGAACACTGAAGCTTTCTTT
CASSATLNTEAFF
>TRBV7-2|.|TRBJ1-1|.
TGTGCCAGCAGCTTAGGAGGTGTGAACACTGAAGCTTTCTTT
CASSLGGVNTEAFF
>TRBV7-7|.|TRBJ2-5|TRBD2
TGTGCTAGCAGCTTAGCCGGGGGGGCCCGAGAGACCCAGTACTTC
CASSLAGGARETQYF
>TRBV29-1|once|TRBJ1-1|TRBD1
TGCAGCGCCCTTACAGGGGATTGGGACACTGAAGCTTTCTTT
CSALTGDWDTEAFF
>TRBV19|.|TRBJ1-4|.
TGTGCCAGTAGTATGGACAGCTTGAATGAAAAACTGTTTTTT
CASSMDSLNEKLFF
>TRBV7-2|.|TRBJ2-7|TRBD2
TGTGCCAGCAGCTTAGTTCCGGGGGGGCCTAACGAGCAGTACTTC
CASSLVPGGPNEQYF
>TRBV19|.|TRBJ2-3|.
TGTGCCGCCGGGTTGTCAAGGGGGTCGCCAGATACGCAGTATTTT
CAAGLSRGSPDTQYF
>TRBV4-2|.|TRBJ2-7|TRBD1
TGTGCCAGCAGCCTAGCCACAGGGGACTCCTACGAGCAGTACTTC
CASSLATGDSYEQYF
>TRBV24-1|few|TRBJ1-4|.
TGTGCCACCGAGATTGAAAAACTGTTTTTT
CATEIEKLFF
>TRBV15|.|TRBJ1-1|TRBD1
TGTGCCACCAGCAGGAGGACAGGGCTGAACACTGAAGCTTTCTTT
CATSRRTGLNTEAFF
>TRBV19|few|TRBJ2-7|TRBD1
TGTGCCAGTAGGCCCAACAGGGGTGCCTACGAGCAGTACTTC
CASRPNRGAYEQYF
>TRBV11-3|.|TRBJ1-4|.
TGTGCCAGCACCCTATTGGGGGGGCAGATTAATGAAAAACTGTTTTTT
CASTLLGGQINEKLFF